The rows below give T cell receptor beta chains drawn from one sample of a study of T-cell memory formation after mild COVID-19. TCRdb re-analysed the 5' RACE reads in MiXCR, keeping a single row per CDR3 protein. The sample carries around 420,000 distinct CDR3 sequences, around 24% recorded once. Sequencing was performed on PBMCs or a T cell subset sorted from them (not recorded which). These receptors came from an adult woman who had mild COVID-19 (a few samples of this study predate the infection). Cell type and time point are not known. The CDR3 runs from the conserved cysteine through the conserved F or W. D genes are given only for firm matches. Clone size appears in some rows only: once, few, many, or a class for an expanded clone.

once	TRBV5-5	NA	TRBJ1-2	TGTGCCAGCAGCTCCAGGGCGGGGCCAACTTTTTCTCGCACCTTC	CASSSRAGPTFSRTF
NA	TRBV28	NA	TRBJ2-3	TGTGCCAGCAGTTTGGGGGGCAAGAGGAGAGATACGCAGTATTTT	CASSLGGKRRDTQYF
NA	TRBV29-1	NA	TRBJ2-3	TGCAGCGTTGATTCAGGTTTGGGGACAGATACGCAGTATTTT	CSVDSGLGTDTQYF
NA	TRBV6-6	NA	TRBJ1-1	TGTGCCAGCAGTTATGCCACTGAAGCTTTCTTT	CASSYATEAFF
few	TRBV20-1	NA	TRBJ1-1	TGCAGTGCTTTGGACAGCCGTCGGAACACTGAAGCTTTCTTT	CSALDSRRNTEAFF
few	TRBV7-9	NA	TRBJ2-2	TGTGCCAGCAGCGAGGACGATTCCCGAAGGGGCACCGGGGAGCTGTTTTTT	CASSEDDSRRGTGELFF
few	TRBV7-3	TRBD2	TRBJ2-3	TGTGCCAGCAGCTTATCCGGGACTAGCGGGGGTGGAGATACGCAGTATTTT	CASSLSGTSGGGDTQYF
NA	TRBV29-1	NA	TRBJ2-5	TGCAGCGTGACAAGGGTGCGGGATCAAGAGACCCAGTACTTC	CSVTRVRDQETQYF
NA	TRBV5-1	TRBD1	TRBJ2-5	TGCGCCAGCAGCTTGGGGGGACAGATACGGAGGGAGACCCAGTACTTC	CASSLGGQIRRETQYF
NA	TRBV3-1	TRBD1	TRBJ2-7	TGTGCCAGCAGCCAAGAACGGACAGGGAGTCCCTACGAGCAGTACTTC	CASSQERTGSPYEQYF
NA	TRBV6-4	NA	TRBJ2-2	TGTGCCAGCAGTGCCGGTGCGGGAACCGGGGAGCTGTTTTTT	CASSAGAGTGELFF
few	TRBV24-1	NA	TRBJ2-1	TGTGCCACCAGTGATTCCGGGACCTACTACCCAACTGAGCAGTTCTTC	CATSDSGTYYPTEQFF
NA	TRBV5-1	TRBD1	TRBJ2-1	TGCGCCAGCAGCTGGGATCCCGGGACAGGGGGGAATGAGCAGTTCTTC	CASSWDPGTGGNEQFF
once	TRBV29-1	NA	TRBJ2-1	TGCAGCGTCGGGGTTTACAATGAGCAGTTCTTC	CSVGVYNEQFF
NA	TRBV5-6	TRBD1	TRBJ1-2	TGTGCCAGCAGCCCAGCCGGGACAGGGGGCGAGGGCTACACCTTC	CASSPAGTGGEGYTF
NA	TRBV7-9	TRBD2	TRBJ2-3	TGTGCCAGCAGCCCCGGACTAGCGGGAGGCCCGGCAGATACGCAGTATTTT	CASSPGLAGGPADTQYF
few	TRBV9	TRBD1	TRBJ2-1	TGTGCCAGCAGCGCTAACAGGGGTCTCCCTTCCTACAATGAGCAGTTCTTC	CASSANRGLPSYNEQFF
NA	TRBV6-1	TRBD2	TRBJ2-5	TGTGCCAGCAGTGAATCGGGACTAGCGGGGCCAGAAACCCAGTACTTC	CASSESGLAGPETQYF
many	TRBV5-1	NA	TRBJ2-7	TGCGCCAGCAGCTCCCGGGGAGAGATCTACGAGCAGTACTTC	CASSSRGEIYEQYF
NA	TRBV11-1	TRBD1	TRBJ1-1	TGTGCCAGCAGCGTCGAGGGACAGGGGAACACTGAAGCTTTCTTT	CASSVEGQGNTEAFF
NA	TRBV10-2	NA	TRBJ1-2	TGCGCCAGCAGTGACAACTATGGCTACACCTTC	CASSDNYGYTF
few	TRBV29-1	TRBD2	TRBJ2-1	TGCAGCGTCCTTAGCGGGGGGAACGATGAGCAGTTCTTC	CSVLSGGNDEQFF
NA	TRBV4-2	NA	TRBJ1-2	TGTGCCAGCAGCCTCAAAACTGACTATGGCTACACCTTC	CASSLKTDYGYTF
few	TRBV6-5	NA	TRBJ1-1	TGTGCCAGCAGTTACTTTTTAGACACTGAAGCTTTCTTT	CASSYFLDTEAFF
few	TRBV19	TRBD2	TRBJ2-7	TGTGCCAGTAGACTAGCGGGAGGGTTCGAGCAGTACTTC	CASRLAGGFEQYF
NA	TRBV7-3	TRBD2	TRBJ2-1	TGTGCCAGCAGCTTAACGAGGGGGACTAGCAAGAATGAGCAGTTCTTC	CASSLTRGTSKNEQFF
NA	TRBV19	NA	TRBJ2-1	TGTGCCAGTAGTAACCCGGTCGGGGGTGAGCAGTTCTTC	CASSNPVGGEQFF
NA	TRBV12-3/TRBV12-4	NA	TRBJ1-4	TGTGCCAGCAGTGCCAAAGGGGCCGGTAATGAAAAACTGTTTTTT	CASSAKGAGNEKLFF